The 32 T cell receptor beta chains listed next were all sequenced from one sample in a study of regulatory T cells in long-lasting Graves disease. Indicated time point: newly diagnosed GD, antithyroid drugs for less than 3 months. RNA extracted from PBMCs served as the sequencing template. Combining iRepertoire HTBI primers with Arm-PCR of CDR3 regions, the authors built TCR beta libraries. Via MiXCR, TCRdb re-called the multiplex PCR reads, giving one row per CDR3 protein. Among approximately 400,000 distinct CDR3 sequences listed, about a sixth were seen once. Material: peripheral blood mononuclear cells (PBMCs), obtained at new diagnosis, from a patient treated with antithyroid drugs. Every receptor here comes from a female donor with Graves disease.

This clonotype has at least ten counts. This chain connects TRBV20-1 to TRBJ1-2; D may be TRBD1 (5 bases). Germline V gene lookup returns CDR1 DFQATT and CDR2 SNEGSKA (reference sequence). This CDR3 is built from 15 residues. V lost 6 bases, J lost 0 bases, and 17 bases lay in between. The CDR3: CSAKPQGEANYGYTF. The CDR3 nucleotides read TGCAGTGCGAAACCCCAGGGCGAGGCTAACTATGGCTACACCTTC.

The chain couples TRBV12-3 or TRBV12-4 to TRBJ1-2, with D unclear. The V gene lost 6 bases and the J gene lost 5 bases, with 13 bases spanning the gap. The CDR3 covers 13 residues. DNA of the CDR3: TGTGCCAGCAGGATGAACGGGCGATATGGCTACACCTTC. Protein sequence: CASRMNGRYGYTF.

There are many counts of this clonotype. One junction end does not reproduce the germline sequence, and a read error may be involved. The chain links TRBV6-2 or TRBV6-3 to TRBJ2-5; 11 nucleotides line up with TRBD2. Germline CDR1 MNHEY, CDR2 SVGEGT. The CDR3 runs 13 residues. The CDR3 DNA follows: TGTGCCAGCAGTTACTCACTAGCGGGGGACAACATCTTC. Its translation: CASSYSLAGDNIF.

Many counts were recorded for this clonotype. V is TRBV11-2 and J is TRBJ2-5; 8 bases are shared with TRBD1. This CDR3 is 14 amino acids long. V was clipped by 2 bases and J by 7 bases; unmatched bases: 6. From germline, CDR1 is SGHAT and CDR2 FQNNGV. The CDR3 DNA sequence: TGTGCCAGCAGCTTATTCAGGGGGCGGCGGACCCAGTACTTC. It translates to CASSLFRGRRTQYF.

This clonotype appeared a few times. The chain has TRBV4-1 and TRBJ1-1; D gene unclear. Germline lookup yields CDR1 MGHRA and CDR2 YSYEKL. Trimming removed 3 bases from V and 1 base from J, with 12 bases in between. The CDR3 sequence is 15 residues long. The CDR3 is CASSQFSGGNTEAFF. DNA for the CDR3: TGCGCCAGCAGCCAGTTTTCAGGAGGGAACACTGAAGCTTTCTTT.

This clonotype showed up many times. This chain uses TRBV6-1 with TRBJ1-1; 8 nucleotides match TRBD1. Germline values: CDR1 MNHNS, CDR2 SASEGT. V lost 6 bases, J lost 11 bases, and 5 bases stayed unmatched. This CDR3 has 11 amino acids. Here the CDR3 DNA reads TGTGCCAGCAGGACAGGGGATGGTGCTTTCTTT. Its protein product is CASRTGDGAFF.

Ten or more counts support this clonotype. The gene calls are TRBV20-1 and TRBJ2-1; TRBD2 agrees at 12 bases. Germline values: CDR1 DFQATT, CDR2 SNEGSKA (reference sequence). This CDR3 is built from 19 residues. V lost 0 bases to trimming and J lost 3 bases; unmatched junction nucleotides: 12. The CDR3 protein is CSAREARTSGGRLYNEQFF. CDR3 coding DNA: TGCAGTGCTAGAGAGGCAAGAACTAGCGGGGGGAGGCTCTACAATGAGCAGTTCTTC.

This clonotype was found many times. In nucleotides, the CDR3 is TGCGCCAGCAGCCAAGCCCCCGACAGGGCAGCTCAAGCTTTCTTT. It encodes CASSQAPDRAAQAFF. V gene TRBV4-1 combines with J gene TRBJ1-1; 7 bases are a match to TRBD1. The V segment lost 1 base and the J segment 9 bases; nucleotides outside the gene matches: 11. This CDR3 has 15 residues. The germline gives CDR1 MGHRA, CDR2 YSYEKL.

Many counts were recorded for this clonotype. The rearrangement joins TRBV20-1 to TRBJ2-7, with a possible D match to TRBD2 (5 bases). The CDR3 contains 13 residues. Trimming left V 0 bases short and J 2 bases short, with 8 bases between. CDR1 and CDR2 from the germline V gene are DFQATT and SNEGSKA (reference sequence). DNA for the CDR3: TGCAGTGCTAGAGATCTGAGGGCCTACGAGCAGTACTTC. This sequence encodes CSARDLRAYEQYF.

This clonotype has a count of ten or more. This chain connects TRBV13 to TRBJ2-7, with D unresolved. V was clipped by 5 bases and J by 2 bases, with 7 bases between them. Germline V gene lookup returns CDR1 PRHDT and CDR2 FYEKMQ (reference sequence). The length of the CDR3 is 12 residues. CDR3 DNA: TGTGCCAGCAGCCGACGACCCTACGAGCAGTACTTC. Amino acids: CASSRRPYEQYF.

Details on this clonotype: One base away lies a much larger clone, so this may be a sequencing read error. The rearrangement joins TRBV6-5 to TRBJ1-5; 11 bases line up with TRBD1. The CDR3 contains 18 residues. Germline V gene data show CDR1 as MNHEY and CDR2 as SVGAGI. Trimming at V came to 5 bases and at J to 4 bases, leaving 13 bases not matched to a gene. As DNA, the CDR3 is TGTGCCAGCAGTCACTTGTTTTCCGGACAGGGGGCGAATCAGCCCCAGCATTTT. As protein: CASSHLFSGQGANQPQHF.

This clonotype was counted only a few times. CDR3 nucleotide sequence: TGTGCCAGCAGACAAAAGGGAAGCGGGGGGTTTAACAATGAGCAGTTCTTC. Translating it yields CASRQKGSGGFNNEQFF. The chain couples TRBV4-2 to TRBJ2-1, with TRBD2 matching over 9 bases. V trimming: 6 bases; J trimming: 5 bases; junction bases outside the gene matches: 14. Looked up from germline, CDR1 is LGHNA and CDR2 is YNFKEQ. CDR3 length equals 17 residues.

With respect to this clonotype: Possible read error: a much larger clone is one base away. This chain uses TRBV28 with TRBJ2-3; D unresolved. Germline V CDR1 and CDR2: MDHEN, SYDVKM. This CDR3 has 11 residues. V lost 8 bases and J lost 2, with 5 bases in between. CDR3 region: CASDDTDTQYF. Here the CDR3 DNA reads TGTGCCAGCGATGACACAGATACGCAGTATTTT.

This clonotype was detected many times. The rearrangement links TRBV3-1 to TRBJ1-5, with unresolved D. This CDR3 spans 15 amino acids. V shed 1 base and J shed 2 bases, with 9 bases lying between them. The germline gives CDR1 LGHDT, CDR2 YNNKEL (reference sequence). Here the CDR3 reads CASSQVPYGNQPQHF. CDR3 bases: TGTGCCAGCAGCCAAGTCCCTTATGGCAATCAGCCCCAGCATTTT.

This clonotype has just a few counts. The gene calls are TRBV12-3 or TRBV12-4 and TRBJ2-2, with 7 bases matching TRBD1. The V and J ends lost 6 bases and 6 bases, in that order; junction bases with no gene match: 7. The CDR3 runs 14 residues. CDR3 sequence: CASSPTGTPGELFF. Written as DNA, the CDR3 is TGTGCCAGCAGCCCGACAGGGACCCCCGGGGAGCTGTTTTTT.

This clonotype was detected once. This could be a read error, since a much larger clone is one nucleotide away. The chain links TRBV6-1 to TRBJ2-7; 9 bases line up with TRBD1. CDR1 MNHNS and CDR2 SASEGT come from the germline V gene. CDR3 size: 15 residues. The V and J ends lost 6 bases and 0 bases, in that order; junction bases with no gene match: 6. For the CDR3, the DNA is TGTGCCAGCAGCCCCGGGACAGGGAGCTCCTACGAGCAGTACTTC. It yields the protein CASSPGTGSSYEQYF.

This clonotype appeared many times. This rearrangement joins TRBV7-2 to TRBJ2-3; TRBD1 agrees at 7 bases. Germline assignment: CDR1 SGHTA and CDR2 FQGNSA. J gave up 4 bases and V 5 bases, and 6 bases lay outside the gene matches. CDR3 size: 14 residues. CDR3 sequence: CASSARQGADTQYF. The CDR3 DNA reads as TGTGCCAGCAGCGCGCGACAGGGCGCAGATACGCAGTATTTT.

Many counts were recorded for this clonotype. V and J are TRBV11-2 and TRBJ2-7; possible D gene TRBD1, 5 bases. Trimming left V 0 bases short and J 3 bases short, with 12 bases between. The CDR3 runs 15 residues. Germline CDR1 is SGHAT and CDR2 is FQNNGV. CDR3: CASSLDRGRYYEQYF. Written as DNA, the CDR3 is TGTGCCAGCAGCTTAGATAGGGGCAGGTACTACGAGCAGTACTTC.

This clonotype showed up many times. The chain combines TRBV6-2 or TRBV6-3 with TRBJ2-7, with TRBD2 identical over 8 bases. V was pared by 3 bases and J by 2 bases, with 9 bases of the junction left unmatched. Germline V gene data show CDR1 as MNHEY and CDR2 as SVGEGT. The CDR3 sequence is 16 residues long. The CDR3 loop reads CASSYRSSGRTYEQYF. The CDR3 nucleotides are TGTGCCAGCAGTTATCGATCTAGCGGGCGAACCTACGAGCAGTACTTC.

This clonotype has ten or more counts. J is TRBJ2-3 and V is TRBV5-4; unclear D gene. The CDR3 has 13 residues. In germline, CDR1 is SGHNT, CDR2 YYREEE (reference sequence). Trimming stripped 1 base from V and 4 bases from J, with 7 bases between. CDR3 coding DNA: TGTGCCAGCAGCTTGAAGGTTTCAGATACGCAGTATTTT. This codes for CASSLKVSDTQYF.

This chain connects TRBV11-1 to TRBJ1-1; 10 nucleotides match TRBD1. J was trimmed by 1 base and V by 8 bases; bases with no gene match: 7. The germline V gene encodes CDR1 SGHAT and CDR2 FQDESV (reference sequence). The CDR3 is 15 residues long. CDR3 DNA: TGTGCCAGCGGACAGGGGGGACAGGCGAACACTGAAGCTTTCTTT. It translates to CASGQGGQANTEAFF.

This clonotype came up many times. CDR3 protein: CASREGAKMDTEAFF. As DNA, the CDR3 is TGCGCCAGCAGAGAGGGGGCTAAAATGGACACTGAAGCTTTCTTT. The V and J genes are TRBV5-1 and TRBJ1-1, with 7 bases fitting TRBD1. CDR1 is SGHRS, CDR2 YFSETQ, per germline. Trimming cost V 5 bases and J 3 bases; bases outside gene matches: 10. The CDR3 is 15 amino acids.

Remarks on this clonotype: With a much larger clone just one base away, this may be a read error. The chain carries TRBV20-1 and TRBJ2-7; 10 nucleotides match TRBD2. CDR3 length: 13 residues. V shed 2 bases and J 5 bases; nucleotides not matched to a gene: 3. Germline-derived CDR1 and CDR2 are DFQATT and SNEGSKA (reference sequence). The CDR3 region is CSARTSGAHEQYF. CDR3 nucleotides: TGCAGTGCTAGAACTAGCGGGGCCCACGAGCAGTACTTC.

This clonotype showed up many times. The V and J genes are TRBV7-2 and TRBJ2-1; maybe TRBD2 (5 bases). The germline V gene has CDR1 SGHTA and CDR2 FQGNSA. The CDR3 consists of 16 residues. V dropped 5 bases and J dropped 10 bases, with 24 bases sitting between them. Here the CDR3 reads CASSRRRGYNADEQFF. CDR3 coding DNA: TGTGCCAGCAGCCGGAGACGGGGATACAATGCGGACGAGCAGTTCTTC. Based on the CDR3 plus reference TRBV7-2 and TRBJ2-1, the full variable domain is GAGVSQSPSNKVTEKGKDVELRCDPISGHTALYWYRQSLGQGLEFLIYFQGNSAPDKSGLPSDRFSAERTGGSVSTLTIQRTQQEDSAVYLCASSRRRGYNADEQFFGPGTRLTVL.

The sample holds many counts of this clonotype. The J gene is TRBJ2-3, the V gene TRBV6-5; a weak D match, TRBD1 (7 bases). Trimming removed 0 bases from V and 4 bases from J, with 14 bases in between. Germline V gene data show CDR1 as MNHEY and CDR2 as SVGAGI. This CDR3 comprises 16 residues. The CDR3 loop is CASSYSGGGGADTQYF. CDR3 coding DNA: TGTGCCAGCAGTTACTCGGGCGGAGGGGGCGCAGATACGCAGTATTTT.

The genes are TRBV6-1 and TRBJ1-1, with D possibly TRBD1 on 5 matching bases. The CDR3 has 14 residues. V gave up 6 bases and J gave up 2 bases, with 13 bases separating them. Germline CDR1 is MNHNS and CDR2 is SASEGT. CDR3 sequence (DNA): TGTGCCAGCAGAGGACAAGCACCTAACACTGAAGCTTTCTTT. This sequence encodes CASRGQAPNTEAFF.

The J gene is TRBJ2-1, the V gene TRBV5-4, with TRBD2 identical over 7 bases. With V trimmed by 5 bases and J by 4 bases, 6 bases remained unmatched. Germline lookup yields CDR1 SGHNT and CDR2 YYREEE (reference sequence). This CDR3 comprises 14 residues. The chain's CDR3 is CASRREGEYNEQFF. DNA of the CDR3: TGTGCCAGCAGGAGGGAGGGCGAATACAATGAGCAGTTCTTC.

The chain uses TRBV5-4 and TRBJ1-1; 11 bases line up with TRBD1. This CDR3 comprises 19 residues. Germline V lookup: CDR1 SGHNT, CDR2 YYREEE (reference sequence). Trimming cost V 3 bases and J 5 bases; bases outside gene matches: 18. CDR3 DNA sequence: TGTGCCAGCAGCTCCAAAAAAATCTCCGGGACAGGGGGTAGGACTGAAGCTTTCTTT. It is translated as CASSSKKISGTGGRTEAFF.

This clonotype was counted many times. V is TRBV9 and J is TRBJ1-2, with D tentatively TRBD1 (5 bases). Trimming pared 0 bases from V and 6 bases from J, leaving 15 bases between. CDR1 is SGDLS and CDR2 is YYNGEE in the germline V gene. The CDR3 loop spans 15 amino acids. The CDR3 reads CASSVEIGEIDGYTF. Written as DNA, the CDR3 is TGTGCCAGCAGCGTAGAAATAGGGGAGATCGATGGCTACACCTTC.

This CDR3 is CASSVPGLAGTGELFF. CDR3 sequence (DNA): TGTGCCAGCAGTGTCCCGGGACTAGCGGGCACCGGGGAGCTGTTTTTT. The chain links TRBV27 to TRBJ2-2; 12 nucleotides agree with TRBD2. The CDR3 totals 16 residues. V lost 5 bases, J lost 4 bases, and 5 bases stayed unmatched. The V gene's germline CDR1 is MNHEY and CDR2 SMNVEV (reference sequence).

This sequence joins TRBV7-9 and TRBJ2-4; D unresolved. Trimming removed 3 bases from V and 0 bases from J, with 12 bases in between. The CDR3 is 16 amino acids. Germline CDR1 SEHNR, CDR2 FQNEAQ (reference sequence). The CDR3 sequence: CASSLPPRLAKNIQYF. For the CDR3, the DNA is TGTGCCAGCAGCTTGCCCCCCAGACTAGCCAAAAACATTCAGTACTTC.

The chain recombines TRBV12-3 or TRBV12-4 with TRBJ1-2, with a weak D call TRBD1 (5 bases). The CDR3 sequence is 14 residues long. V lost 6 bases and J lost 4, with 15 bases in between. The CDR3 protein is CASRPSGAFYGYTF. The CDR3 bases are TGTGCCAGCAGACCTTCCGGGGCCTTCTATGGCTACACCTTC.